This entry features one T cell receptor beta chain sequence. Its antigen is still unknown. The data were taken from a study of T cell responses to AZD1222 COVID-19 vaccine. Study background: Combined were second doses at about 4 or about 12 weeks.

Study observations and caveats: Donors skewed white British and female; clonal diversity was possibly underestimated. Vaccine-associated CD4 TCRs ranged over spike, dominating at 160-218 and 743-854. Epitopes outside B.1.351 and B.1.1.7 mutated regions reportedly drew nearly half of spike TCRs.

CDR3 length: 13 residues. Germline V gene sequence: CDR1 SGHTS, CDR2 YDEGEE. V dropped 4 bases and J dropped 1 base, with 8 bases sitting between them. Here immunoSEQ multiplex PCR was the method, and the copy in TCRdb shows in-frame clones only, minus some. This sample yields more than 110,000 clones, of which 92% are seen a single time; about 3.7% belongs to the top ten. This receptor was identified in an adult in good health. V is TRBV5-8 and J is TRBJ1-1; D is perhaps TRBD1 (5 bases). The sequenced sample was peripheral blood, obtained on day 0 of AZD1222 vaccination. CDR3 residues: CASSRDANTEAFF. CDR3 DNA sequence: TGTGCCAGCAGCCGGGACGCGAACACTGAAGCTTTCTTT.